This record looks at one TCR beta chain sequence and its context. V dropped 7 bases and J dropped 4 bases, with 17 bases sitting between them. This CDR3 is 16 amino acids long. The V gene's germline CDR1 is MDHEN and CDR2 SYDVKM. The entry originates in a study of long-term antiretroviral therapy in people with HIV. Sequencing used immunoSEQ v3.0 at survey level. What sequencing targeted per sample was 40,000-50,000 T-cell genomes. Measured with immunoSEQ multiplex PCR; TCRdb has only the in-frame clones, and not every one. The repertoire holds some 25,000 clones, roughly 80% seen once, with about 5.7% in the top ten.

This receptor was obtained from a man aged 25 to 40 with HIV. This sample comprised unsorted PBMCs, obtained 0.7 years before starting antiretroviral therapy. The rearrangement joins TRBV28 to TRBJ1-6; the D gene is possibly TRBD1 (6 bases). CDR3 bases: TGTGCCAGCACTCCTGCGAGGGGGAATTATAATTCACCCCTCCACTTT. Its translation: CASTPARGNYNSPLHF.